A single TCR beta chain is shown here with its context. The source of the sample is a study of beta chain features in type 1 diabetes. Germline V gene data show CDR1 as ENHRY and CDR2 as SYGVKD. V was clipped by 7 bases and J by 8 bases; unmatched bases: 3. The CDR3 contains 12 residues. The whole isolated RNA underwent reverse transcription, so sequencing captured expressed TCRB transcripts. TCRdb's table, derived via immunoSEQ multiplex PCR, lists solely in-frame clones and lacks some. Of almost 350,000 clones listed, 20% are singletons. This clonotype was sampled from a woman aged 18 to 35 in good health. The material sequenced was naive CD4+ T cells from blood. The chain combines TRBV10-3 with TRBJ2-1; TRBD1 agrees at 9 bases. CDR3 in DNA: TGTGCCATCAAGGACAGGGGCGATGAGCAGTTCTTC. This encodes CAIKDRGDEQFF.